The clone carrying this T cell receptor (beta chain) was found many times. Its antigen is unidentified. These data come from a study of T cell repertoires in cytomegalovirus infection. About the research overall: Public TCR beta signatures provided an indication of both CMV infection and a matching HLA type. Study-wide points: HLA-C-restricted TCR beta clonotypes specific for CMV led the ex vivo response.

TCRdb used MiXCR to reprocess the reads, holding one entry per CDR3 protein. This repertoire shows roughly 300,000 distinct CDR3 sequences, over 7.5% found once; its top ten account for 4.3%. This CDR3 is 19 amino acids long. Trimming took 6 bases from V and 1 from J; bases not matched to a gene: 18. The origin of this receptor is a human donor in good health (CMV status not recorded). Some clones in this sample may be carry-over from other donors' samples. The genes are TRBV23-1 and TRBJ2-3; the match to TRBD2 covers 8 bases. TRBV23-1 is an open reading frame, and its role is uncertain. Input material: PBMCs. The CDR3 is CASSPYGTGGPHRTDTQYF. Written as DNA, the CDR3 is TGCGCCAGCAGCCCGTACGGCACGGGGGGGCCCCACCGCACAGATACGCAGTATTTT.